One sample yielded the 19 T cell receptor beta chains listed below, sequenced in a study of low-dose radiotherapy and immunotherapy resistance in tumors. Stated time point: before trial treatment. Gene-specific TRAV and TRBV primers were used for first-strand cDNA, covering alpha and beta chains. The authors ran about 21 PCR cycles to amplify TCRs with a constant-region primer and V-primer adapter. MiXCR was run by TCRdb on the reads, yielding one entry per CDR3 protein. The data hold 45,000 to 75,000 distinct CDR3 sequences, with around 27% observed a single time. This specimen was PBMCs, taken before treatment. Receptor source: a male donor with prostate cancer.

This clonotype has a single count. V and J are TRBV11-2 and TRBJ2-7, with TRBD2 as a possible D gene (5 bases). Trimming cost V 3 bases and J 2 bases, with 11 bases left between them. This CDR3 is 14 amino acids long. Germline CDR1 reads SGHAT; CDR2 reads FQNNGV. The CDR3 DNA reads TGTGCCAGCAGCTTGAGCGGATCACCCTACGAGCAGTACTTC. Amino acid sequence: CASSLSGSPYEQYF.

This clonotype was found many times. The rearrangement links TRBV20-1 to TRBJ1-2; D remains unclear. Germline V CDR1 and CDR2: DFQATT, SNEGSKA (reference sequence). The germline V and J ends were trimmed by 0 bases and 2 bases, with 19 bases remaining between them. This CDR3 is built from 17 residues. In nucleotides, the CDR3 is TGCAGTGCTAGAGATCAGAGTGGAGGGCCGGAGAACTATGGCTACACCTTC. Translation gives CSARDQSGGPENYGYTF.

Concerning this clonotype: The likely explanation is a read error, given a far larger clone one base away. V gene TRBV12-3 or TRBV12-4 combines with J gene TRBJ2-1, with TRBD1 matching 7 bases. CDR3 length: 15 amino acids. V dropped 6 bases and J dropped 10; count of bases not matched to a gene: 15. CDR3 DNA sequence: TGTGCCAGCAGCCTACCCCGGGACAGATCCTACGAGCAGTTCTTC. Its protein is CASSLPRDRSYEQFF.

This clonotype was counted only a few times. It differs at one base from a far larger clone, so likely a read error. This chain connects TRBV4-1 to TRBJ2-7; D is uncertain. With 0 bases removed from V and 7 bases from J, the gap between germline ends came to 7 bases. Germline-derived CDR1 and CDR2 are MGHRA and YSYEKL. The CDR3 covers 12 residues. The CDR3, as DNA: TGCGCCAGCAGCCAAGATTCGGGTGAGCAGTACTTC. This codes for CASSQDSGEQYF.

This clonotype was counted at least ten times. The chain carries TRBV10-3 and TRBJ2-2; TRBD1 aligns across 10 bases. The CDR3 runs to 16 residues. The V segment lost 4 bases and the J segment 0 bases; nucleotides outside the gene matches: 2. Germline V lookup: CDR1 ENHRY, CDR2 SYGVKD. The CDR3 spells CAISAGQGANTGELFF. In nucleotides, the CDR3 is TGTGCCATCAGTGCCGGACAGGGGGCGAACACCGGGGAGCTGTTTTTT.

This chain joins TRBV15 and TRBJ2-1, with 8 nucleotides matching TRBD2. The CDR3 sequence is 19 residues long. Trimming cost V 0 bases and J 1 base; bases outside gene matches: 11. The germline V gene encodes CDR1 LNHNV and CDR2 YYDKDF (reference sequence). CDR3 sequence reads: CATSREGSPGGRSYNEQFF. In DNA, the CDR3 is TGTGCCACCAGCAGAGAGGGGAGCCCGGGGGGGCGGTCCTACAATGAGCAGTTCTTC.

This clonotype showed up many times. The rearrangement uses TRBV7-3 and TRBJ2-2; D gene unclear. Germline V lookup: CDR1 SGHTA, CDR2 FQGTGA. V was cut by 0 bases and J by 1 base, with 6 bases left in between. This CDR3 contains 15 residues. The CDR3 loop reads CASSLTPWNTGELFF. CDR3 DNA: TGTGCCAGCAGCTTAACGCCATGGAACACCGGGGAGCTGTTTTTT.

This clonotype has a count of ten or more. The rearrangement joins TRBV10-3 to TRBJ2-3; 8 positions agree with TRBD2. The V segment lost 11 bases and the J segment 2 bases; nucleotides outside the gene matches: 9. Germline CDR1 is ENHRY and CDR2 is SYGVKD. The CDR3 consists of 14 residues. DNA of the CDR3: TGTGCCTCCGCTCTAGCGGGTTTCACAGATACGCAGTATTTT. Protein sequence: CASALAGFTDTQYF.

The rearrangement uses TRBV5-1 and TRBJ2-1; 9 positions agree with TRBD2. J gave up 6 bases and V 0 bases, and 4 bases lay outside the gene matches. Germline V gene data show CDR1 as SGHRS and CDR2 as YFSETQ. The CDR3 runs to 15 residues. CDR3 amino acids: CASSLEAGGFNEQFF. Written as DNA, the CDR3 is TGCGCCAGCAGCTTGGAGGCGGGGGGGTTCAATGAGCAGTTCTTC.

By proportion, this clonotype is medium-sized. The V and J genes are TRBV6-2 or TRBV6-3 and TRBJ1-1, with no clear D. V was shortened by 5 bases and J by 3 bases, with 16 bases between the two germline ends. The CDR3 runs to 15 residues. CDR1 and CDR2 (germline): MNHEY, SVGEGT. The CDR3 loop reads CASSTTSGGHTEAFF. The CDR3 DNA reads as TGTGCCAGCAGTACGACCTCAGGCGGGCACACTGAAGCTTTCTTT.

This clonotype was found many times. V and J are TRBV27 and TRBJ2-3; D gene uncertain. Germline CDR1 is MNHEY and CDR2 is SMNVEV (reference sequence). There are 14 residues in the CDR3. Trimming took off 3 bases at V and 4 bases at J, with 11 bases between the two ends. The CDR3 DNA is TGTGCCAGCAGTTTCGCAAGCCGTGCAGATACGCAGTATTTT. Translation: CASSFASRADTQYF.

This clonotype was observed many times. The genes are TRBV20-1 and TRBJ2-1; D is possibly TRBD1 or TRBD2 (5 bases each). Germline CDR1 and CDR2: DFQATT and SNEGSKA (reference sequence). The CDR3 covers 12 residues. Trimming removed 1 base from V and 10 bases from J, with 11 bases in between. CDR3 coding DNA: TGCAGTGCTAGAGCCCCCGGGACCGAGCAGTTCTTC. Encoded protein: CSARAPGTEQFF.

This clonotype was observed a few times. A much larger clonotype is one base distant, so this may be a read error. The CDR3 coding sequence is TGTGCCAGCAGTTTAGGGGGCGACCACGAGCAGTTCTTC. This encodes CASSLGGDHEQFF. V is TRBV6-2 or TRBV6-3 and J is TRBJ2-1; TRBD1 matches 7 bases. V shed 4 bases, J shed 10 bases, and the junction held 7 bases outside the gene matches. CDR1 is MNHEY and CDR2 is SVGEGT in the germline V gene. CDR3 size: 13 residues.

This clonotype appeared many times. The rearrangement uses TRBV20-1 and TRBJ2-1; D is unclear. V gave up 4 bases and J gave up 6 bases, with 16 bases separating them. This CDR3 has 14 residues. Germline assignment: CDR1 DFQATT and CDR2 SNEGSKA (reference sequence). CDR3 residues: CSATAAVLGNEQFF. The CDR3, as DNA: TGCAGTGCTACCGCGGCGGTGCTGGGCAATGAGCAGTTCTTC.

This clonotype was found many times. The CDR3 region is CSARLAGVYETQYF. The CDR3 region has the DNA TGCAGTGCTAGGCTGGCGGGAGTGTACGAGACCCAGTACTTC. This chain connects TRBV20-1 to TRBJ2-5; 7 bases agree with TRBD2. Per the germline V gene, CDR1 is DFQATT and CDR2 is SNEGSKA (reference sequence). The CDR3 runs 14 residues. J lost 5 bases, V lost 3 bases, and 9 bases had no gene match.

The J gene is TRBJ1-1, the V gene TRBV2, with D unresolved. The germline V gene has CDR1 SNHLY and CDR2 FYNNEI. Trimming cost V 6 bases and J 0 bases, with 11 bases left between them. The length of the CDR3 is 14 residues. CDR3 nucleotides: TGTGCCAGCAGCCTCGGAAGGCTGAACACTGAAGCTTTCTTT. As protein: CASSLGRLNTEAFF.

This clonotype came up many times. V and J are TRBV20-1 and TRBJ2-3, with no clear D. Trimming shortened V by 0 bases and J by 6 bases, and 10 bases separated the two germline ends. Per the germline V gene, CDR1 is DFQATT and CDR2 is SNEGSKA (reference sequence). The CDR3 runs to 13 residues. DNA of the CDR3: TGCAGTGCTAGAGAGCCAGGCTGGGATACGCAGTATTTT. Its translation is CSAREPGWDTQYF.

This clonotype was observed at least ten times. The chain carries TRBV12-3 or TRBV12-4 and TRBJ2-7; no definite D call. Trimming shortened V by 3 bases and J by 3 bases, and 12 bases separated the two germline ends. The length of the CDR3 is 14 residues. The CDR3 region has the DNA TGTGCCAGCAGTTTTCTCGGAAGGAACTACGAGCAGTACTTC. It translates to CASSFLGRNYEQYF.

The chain is built from TRBV5-6 and TRBJ1-1, with TRBD1 as a possible D gene (6 bases). The germline V gene has CDR1 SGHDT and CDR2 YYEEEE. This CDR3 has 15 residues. With 0 bases removed from V and 2 bases from J, the gap between germline ends came to 11 bases. The CDR3, as DNA: TGTGCCAGCAGCTTGGGTCACAGGGTCAACACTGAAGCTTTCTTT. It is translated as CASSLGHRVNTEAFF.